These T cell receptor beta chains were read from a single sample in a study of blood T cell repertoires in COVID-19. The assay was immunoSEQ multiplex PCR, and TCRdb's table has in-frame clones only and misses some. The sample has roughly 120,000 clones; 80% are singletons. The sequenced sample was peripheral blood. Receptors were obtained from a human donor in a cohort sampled during active or convalescent COVID-19. The CDR3 runs from the conserved cysteine through the conserved F or W. D genes are given only for firm matches. The listing skips clone size in some rows; elsewhere it reads once, few, many or a size class.

. TRBJ1-6 14 TRBD1 TRBV6-5 TGTGCCAGCAGTTTTTGGACAGGGAATTCACCCCTCCACTTT CASSFWTGNSPLHF
. TRBJ1-2 16 . TRBV5-6 TGTGCCAGCAGCCCGGTGCTGGGCGGGGCGGAAGGTGGCTACACCTTC CASSPVLGGAEGGYTF
. TRBJ2-7 16 TRBD2 TRBV11-2 TGTGCCAGCAGCCCGGGGAGGATAGCGGGAGGGGAGGAGCAGTACTTC CASSPGRIAGGEEQYF
once TRBJ1-2 15 . TRBV9 TGTGCCAGCAGCGTAGTTCCAGTTGGTAACTATGGCTACACCTTC CASSVVPVGNYGYTF
. TRBJ2-1 17 TRBD1 TRBV6-6 TGTGCCAGCAGTCCGGGACAGACTATACTCCATTACAATGAGCAGTTCTTC CASSPGQTILHYNEQFF
. TRBJ1-5 14 . TRBV6-2/TRBV6-3 TGTGCCAGCAGTTACGAGCAGGGGTATCAGCCCCAGCATTTT CASSYEQGYQPQHF
. TRBJ2-5 11 TRBD2 TRBV5-6 TGTGCCAGCAGCCGGGGGGACGCCCAGTACTTC CASSRGDAQYF
. TRBJ2-2 16 TRBD1 TRBV5-1 TGCGCCAGCCATACAAATGACAGGGGGCAGACCGGGGAGCTGTTTTTT CASHTNDRGQTGELFF
. TRBJ2-2 15 . TRBV9 TGTGCCAGCAGCGTTGGGGCAGGGCGAAACGGGGAGCTGTTTTTT CASSVGAGRNGELFF
. TRBJ2-2 16 . TRBV7-2 TGTGCCAGCAGCTTAGGGACTTTACAAAACACCGGGGAGCTGTTTTTT CASSLGTLQNTGELFF
. TRBJ1-4 16 TRBD1 TRBV7-2 TGTGCCAGCAGCTTATGGCCGGGACAGGGGACTGAAAAACTGTTTTTT CASSLWPGQGTEKLFF
medium-sized TRBJ2-7 14 . TRBV13 TGTGCCAGCAGCACCAGGACACTTCCCTACGAGCAGTACTTC CASSTRTLPYEQYF
few TRBJ1-2 15 . TRBV2 TGTGCCAGCATCGCCGACTGGACGACGACTACTGGCTACACCTTC CASIADWTTTTGYTF
. TRBJ2-1 16 . TRBV5-1 TGCGCCAGCAGCTCAGGCGGGACGACCCTCGGAAATGAGCAGTTCTTC CASSSGGTTLGNEQFF
. TRBJ2-7 17 TRBD2 TRBV5-1 TGCGCCAGCAGCTTGGGAGGACTAGTGGGTGTCTCCTACGAGCAGTACTTC CASSLGGLVGVSYEQYF
. TRBJ1-2 11 . TRBV6-2/TRBV6-3 TGTGCCAGCAGCCAGGGGACAGGCTACACCTTC CASSQGTGYTF
. TRBJ2-5 17 TRBD2 TRBV7-8 TGTGCCAGCAGCTTAGGCCCAGGCGGGGGGACCCTAGAGACCCAGTACTTC CASSLGPGGGTLETQYF
. TRBJ2-7 15 . TRBV6-2/TRBV6-3 TGTGCCAGCAGTTACTCGGAGGGTGGGCCGTACGAGCAGTACTTC CASSYSEGGPYEQYF
. TRBJ2-1 18 TRBD2 TRBV7-2 TGTGCCAGCAGCTTAGCGAGTTCGGCTAGCGGGAGGATGAATGAGCAGTTCTTC CASSLASSASGRMNEQFF
. TRBJ2-7 17 TRBD2 TRBV7-8 TGTGCCAGCAGCTCGCCGGGACTAGCGGGAGGCCGCTACGAGCAGTACTTC CASSSPGLAGGRYEQYF
once TRBJ2-3 14 . TRBV4-2 TGTGCCAGCAGCCAAGATTCAGGCACAGATACGCAGTATTTT CASSQDSGTDTQYF
. TRBJ2-5 15 TRBD1 TRBV5-1 TGCGCCAGCAGCCCAACTACAGGGGGCAGAGAGACCCAGTACTTC CASSPTTGGRETQYF
. TRBJ2-2 14 TRBD1 TRBV19 TGTGCCAGTAGTGGGACAGGGCACACCGGGGAGCTGTTTTTT CASSGTGHTGELFF
. TRBJ1-3 14 . TRBV18 TGTGCCAGCTCACCGGGGCCCTCTGGAAACACCATATATTTT CASSPGPSGNTIYF
. TRBJ1-2 15 TRBD1 TRBV28 TGTGCCAGCAGTCGGACCCGGGACAGGGGCTATGGCTACACCTTC CASSRTRDRGYGYTF
. TRBJ1-4 14 TRBD1 TRBV19 TGTGCCAGTAGCAGCGGACAGGGCGGAGAAAAACTGTTTTTT CASSSGQGGEKLFF
. TRBJ1-3 15 TRBD1 TRBV6-5 TGTGCCAGTAAGAGCTTGACAGGGAGGGGAAACACCATATATTTT CASKSLTGRGNTIYF
. TRBJ2-1 14 TRBD2 TRBV28 TGTGCCAGCACCCCTAGCGGATACTACAATGAGCAGTTCTTC CASTPSGYYNEQFF
once TRBJ2-7 15 TRBD2 TRBV11-2 TGTGCCAGCAGCCTGCAAGCGGGAGGGCCCTACGAGCAGTACTTC CASSLQAGGPYEQYF
. TRBJ1-3 17 TRBD1 TRBV5-1 TGCGCCAGCAGCTTGGCACAAACAGGGGCTGCTGGAAACACCATATATTTT CASSLAQTGAAGNTIYF
. TRBJ1-2 13 TRBD1 TRBV6-5 TGTGCCAGCTCGTACAGGGGTTATTATGGCTACACCTTC CASSYRGYYGYTF
. TRBJ2-5 15 . TRBV19 TGTGCCAGTAGTATTTCGGGACTCGCAGAAGAGACCCAGTACTTC CASSISGLAEETQYF
. TRBJ1-2 14 . TRBV5-1 TGCGCCAGCAGCCCCGGGGATGCTAACTATGGCTACACCTTC CASSPGDANYGYTF
. TRBJ2-7 13 . TRBV28 TGTGCCAGCAGTTCACTAAGGTCCTACGAGCAGTACTTC CASSSLRSYEQYF
. TRBJ1-1 18 TRBD1 TRBV5-1 TGCGCCAGCAGCTTGGATTGGACCCAGGGGGTTCGGAACACTGAAGCTTTCTTT CASSLDWTQGVRNTEAFF
. TRBJ2-1 17 TRBD2 TRBV7-9 TGTGCCAGCAGCCGCTGGGGACTAGCGGGAGGGTACAATGAGCAGTTCTTC CASSRWGLAGGYNEQFF
. TRBJ1-4 16 . TRBV5-6 TGTGCCAGCAGTCTAGGGGTTAATTCGGCTAATGAAAAACTGTTTTTT CASSLGVNSANEKLFF
once TRBJ2-7 15 TRBD2 TRBV6-2/TRBV6-3 TGTGCCAGCAGTTATCTCAGCGGGACTTCCTACGAGCAGTACTTC CASSYLSGTSYEQYF
. TRBJ2-5 19 TRBD2 TRBV4-1 TGCGCCAGCAGCCAAGAAGGAGGACTAGCGGGGGTATACCAAGAGACCCAGTACTTC CASSQEGGLAGVYQETQYF
. TRBJ1-5 16 . TRBV24-1 TGTGCCACCAGCCAAGGGGAGGGGTTGAGCAATCAGCCCCAGCATTTT CATSQGEGLSNQPQHF
. TRBJ1-2 15 . TRBV3-1/TRBV3-2 TGTGCCAGCAGCGTAGGTGACAGAGCTAACTATGGCTACACCTTC CASSVGDRANYGYTF
. TRBJ2-7 14 . TRBV4-1 TGCGCCAGCAGCCTCGGGACACTCTCCTACGAGCAGTACTTC CASSLGTLSYEQYF
. TRBJ2-5 17 TRBD2 TRBV4-3 TGCGCCAGCAGCCAAGGGGGAGGGGCGGGAGAAGGGGAGACCCAGTACTTC CASSQGGGAGEGETQYF
. TRBJ1-2 15 TRBD1 TRBV7-9 TGTGCCAGCAGCCCAGGACAGGGAGTTTTGGATGGCTACACCTTC CASSPGQGVLDGYTF
. TRBJ2-7 15 . TRBV7-2 TGTGCCAGCAGCTCCCGACAGAGAAGCTCCTACGAGCAGTACTTC CASSSRQRSSYEQYF
. TRBJ1-3 17 TRBD1 TRBV3-1/TRBV3-2 TGTGCCAGCAGCCAAGTGGCACAGGGGGCGGCTGGAAACACCATATATTTT CASSQVAQGAAGNTIYF
. TRBJ2-5 13 . TRBV6-2/TRBV6-3 TGTGCCAGCAGTTACCAGGCCCAGGAGACCCAGTACTTC CASSYQAQETQYF
. TRBJ2-3 15 TRBD1 TRBV19 TGTGCCAGTAGCCGGAGGACAGGGGGAGCAGATACGCAGTATTTT CASSRRTGGADTQYF
. TRBJ2-7 15 . TRBV28 TGTGCCAGCAGACAACCTAGCGCTCCTGACTACGAGCAGTACTTC CASRQPSAPDYEQYF
. TRBJ2-7 14 TRBD1 TRBV7-2 TGTGCCAGCACACGACAGGGTAGCTCCTACGAGCAGTACTTC CASTRQGSSYEQYF
. TRBJ2-1 14 TRBD2 TRBV18 TGTGCCAGCTCTATAGCGGGGGGCTACAATGAGCAGTTCTTC CASSIAGGYNEQFF
. TRBJ2-7 14 . TRBV7-9 TGTGCCAGCAGCCCCGTCGGCGGTTCCTACGAGCAGTACTTC CASSPVGGSYEQYF
. TRBJ1-4 15 . TRBV5-1 TGCGCCAGCAGCTATGGACAGATGAGTAATGAAAAACTGTTTTTT CASSYGQMSNEKLFF
. TRBJ2-5 16 . TRBV18 TGTGCCAGCTCACCCAACGATCCACTGGAGGAGGGGACCCAGTACTTC CASSPNDPLEEGTQYF
. TRBJ2-7 16 TRBD2 TRBV24-1 TGTGCCACCAGTGATTTCGGGAGTAGCGGGAGTTACGAGCAGTACTTC CATSDFGSSGSYEQYF
. TRBJ2-5 14 . TRBV6-5 TGTGCCAGCACCTTGGACAGAAGCCAAGAGACCCAGTACTTC CASTLDRSQETQYF
. TRBJ2-3 15 TRBD1 TRBV6-5 TGTGCCAGCAGTCCGACAGGGGGAGTCACAGATACGCAGTATTTT CASSPTGGVTDTQYF
. TRBJ1-1 13 TRBD1 TRBV9 TGTGCCAGTCCCGGGACAGTGAACACTGAAGCTTTCTTT CASPGTVNTEAFF
. TRBJ2-1 12 TRBD2 TRBV24-1 TGTGCCACCGGGAGGGATGACAATGAGCAGTTCTTC CATGRDDNEQFF